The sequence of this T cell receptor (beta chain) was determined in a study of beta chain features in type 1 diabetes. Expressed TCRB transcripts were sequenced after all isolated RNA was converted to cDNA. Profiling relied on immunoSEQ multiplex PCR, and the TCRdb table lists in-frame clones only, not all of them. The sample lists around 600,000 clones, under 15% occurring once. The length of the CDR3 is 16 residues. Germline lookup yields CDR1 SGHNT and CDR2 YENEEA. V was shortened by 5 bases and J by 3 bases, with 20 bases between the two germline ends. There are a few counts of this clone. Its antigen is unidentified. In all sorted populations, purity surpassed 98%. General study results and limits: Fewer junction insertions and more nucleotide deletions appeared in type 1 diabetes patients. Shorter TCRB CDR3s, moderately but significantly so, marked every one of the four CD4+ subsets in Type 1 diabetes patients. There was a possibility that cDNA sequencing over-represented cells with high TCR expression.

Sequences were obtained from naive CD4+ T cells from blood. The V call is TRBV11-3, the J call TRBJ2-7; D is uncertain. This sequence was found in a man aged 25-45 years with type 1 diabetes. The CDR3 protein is CASSPFPVTTNYEQYF. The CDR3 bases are TGTGCCAGCAGCCCATTCCCGGTGACAACAAACTACGAGCAGTACTTC.